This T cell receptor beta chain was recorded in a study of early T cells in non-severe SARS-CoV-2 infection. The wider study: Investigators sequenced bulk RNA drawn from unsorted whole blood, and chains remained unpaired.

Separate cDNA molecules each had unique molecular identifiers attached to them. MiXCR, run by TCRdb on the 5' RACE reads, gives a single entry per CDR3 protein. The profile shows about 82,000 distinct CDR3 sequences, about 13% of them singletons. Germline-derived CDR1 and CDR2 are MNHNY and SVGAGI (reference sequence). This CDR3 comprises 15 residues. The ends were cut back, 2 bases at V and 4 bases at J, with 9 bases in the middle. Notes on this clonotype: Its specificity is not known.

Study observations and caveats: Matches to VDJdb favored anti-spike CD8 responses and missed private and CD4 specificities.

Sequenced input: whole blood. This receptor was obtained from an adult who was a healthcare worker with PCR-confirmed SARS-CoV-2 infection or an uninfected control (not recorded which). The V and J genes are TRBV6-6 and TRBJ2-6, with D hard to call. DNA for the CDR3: TGTGCCAGCAGTTACATTCAGTCCGGGGCCAACGTCCTGACTTTC. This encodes CASSYIQSGANVLTF.